The 7 T cell receptor beta chains in this list originate from one sample, sequenced in a study of a mutant IDH1 vaccine in newly diagnosed glioma. Stated time point: baseline, week 1 (first vaccination visit). Treatment denoted: pre-vaccination baseline after standard-of-care therapy. The data were produced by immunoSEQ multiplex PCR, yet TCRdb's version contains in-frame clones alone and is incomplete. The sample includes some 87,000 clones, around four fifths of them seen just once. This material consisted of PBMCs, taken from a glioma patient treated with radiotherapy, temozolomide or both. The receptors come from a man between 35 and 55 years old with glioma.

This clone was observed a few times. V usage is TRBV6-5 and J usage is TRBJ2-3; 8 bases fit TRBD1. Germline lookup yields CDR1 MNHEY and CDR2 SVGAGI. The trim removed 8 bases at V and 2 bases at J, leaving 3 bases unmatched. The length of the CDR3 is 13 residues. DNA of the CDR3: TGTGCCAGCGCAGGGGGCGACACAGATACGCAGTATTTT. Protein sequence: CASAGGDTDTQYF.

This rearrangement joins TRBV7-6 to TRBJ2-5; weak D call: TRBD2 (5 bases). The CDR3 consists of 14 residues. Deletions cut 5 bases from V and 5 bases from J, with 15 bases between. Per germline, CDR1 SGHVS and CDR2 FNYEAQ. The DNA for the CDR3 is TGTGCCAGCAGCCCTGATTGGCGCGGGGAGACCCAGTACTTC. Its protein is CASSPDWRGETQYF. The full variable domain, with the rest looked up from reference TRBV7-6 and TRBJ2-5, is GAGVSQSPRYKVTKRGQDVALRCDPISGHVSLYWYRQALGQGPEFLTYFNYEAQQDKSGLPNDRFSAERPEGSISTLTIQRTEQRDSAMYRCASSPDWRGETQYFGPGTRLLVL.

V is TRBV5-5 and J is TRBJ1-1, with D possibly matching TRBD1 (6 bases). V dropped 0 bases and J dropped 4 bases, with 10 bases sitting between them. Per the germline V gene, CDR1 is SGHKS and CDR2 is YYEKEE (reference sequence). There are 14 residues in the CDR3. The CDR3 spells CASSLAGVGTEAFF. CDR3 DNA: TGTGCCAGCAGCTTGGCAGGGGTGGGCACTGAAGCTTTCTTT. Complete variable domain (other parts from reference TRBV5-5 and TRBJ1-1): DAGVTQSPTHLIKTRGQQVTLRCSPISGHKSVSWYQQVLGQGPQFIFQYYEKEERGRGNFPDRFSARQFPNYSSELNVNALLLGDSALYLCASSLAGVGTEAFFGQGTRLTVV.

The chain recombines TRBV19 with TRBJ1-2; unclear D gene. The CDR3 contains 12 residues. Trimming took off 3 bases at V and 5 bases at J, with 7 bases between the two ends. Germline loops: CDR1 LNHDA, CDR2 SQIVND (reference sequence). The CDR3 protein is CASSIVGYGYTF. The CDR3 DNA reads TGTGCCAGTAGTATTGTCGGATATGGCTACACCTTC. Filled out from reference TRBV19 and TRBJ1-2, the complete variable domain reads DGGITQSPKYLFRKEGQNVTLSCEQNLNHDAMYWYRQDPGQGLRLIYYSQIVNDFQKGDIAEGYSVSREKKESFPLTVTSAQKNPTAFYLCASSIVGYGYTFGSGTRLTVV.

The chain couples TRBV11-2 to TRBJ1-2; a possible D gene is TRBD1 (6 bases). The CDR3 sequence is 16 residues long. Germline-derived CDR1 and CDR2 are SGHAT and FQNNGV. V shed 1 base and J shed 6 bases, with 18 bases lying between them. This chain's CDR3 is CASSLGVRGRRNGYTF. The CDR3 DNA reads TGTGCCAGCAGCTTAGGCGTCAGGGGACGAAGAAATGGCTACACCTTC.

In DNA form, the CDR3 reads TGTGCCTGGACTGGACAGTTAGGCAATCAGCCCCAGCATTTT. Amino acid sequence: CAWTGQLGNQPQHF. The rearrangement uses TRBV30 and TRBJ1-5, with D possibly being TRBD1 (6 bases). Germline-derived CDR1 and CDR2 are GTSNPN and SVGIG (reference sequence). CDR3 length: 14 residues. V dropped 4 bases and J dropped 2 bases, with 12 bases sitting between them.

This clone occurred a few times. The genes are TRBV7-9 and TRBJ2-4; no definite D call. The CDR3 length is 13 residues. Germline V gene lookup returns CDR1 SEHNR and CDR2 FQNEAQ (reference sequence). V was clipped by 6 bases and J by 7 bases, with 13 bases between them. The CDR3 DNA sequence: TGTGCCAGCAGGGGCCCGGTGGGGAACATTCAGTACTTC. Amino acid sequence: CASRGPVGNIQYF.